Below are 9 T cell receptor beta chains sequenced from a single sample in a study of CD8+ T cells in alopecia areata. Sequencing templates came from extracted RNA that was reverse transcribed into cDNA. Produced via immunoSEQ multiplex PCR; TCRdb's table is partial and in-frame only. The sample has 160,000 or so clones; about 53% are singletons. Here the sequenced sample was CD8+ T cells sorted from blood, taken at week 0. The receptors shown here come from a human donor with alopecia areata.

The chain has TRBV5-6 and TRBJ2-1; 7 positions agree with TRBD2. The germline V gene encodes CDR1 SGHDT and CDR2 YYEEEE. V gave up 0 bases and J gave up 4 bases; unmatched junction bases: 4. The CDR3 contains 15 residues. CDR3 coding DNA: TGTGCCAGCAGCTTGGGAGCGGGGTCTTACAATGAGCAGTTCTTC. This encodes CASSLGAGSYNEQFF.

This clone has a handful of counts. The V call is TRBV4-3, the J call TRBJ2-2, with TRBD2 as a possible D gene (6 bases). Trimming stripped 4 bases from V and 4 bases from J, with 16 bases between. The CDR3 covers 16 residues. Germline values: CDR1 LGHNA, CDR2 YSLEER. Here the CDR3 reads CASSRTAQGGTGELFF. The CDR3 DNA sequence: TGCGCCAGCAGCCGCACGGCGCAGGGAGGCACCGGGGAGCTGTTTTTT.

The V and J genes are TRBV29-1 and TRBJ2-3; TRBD1 matches at 10 bases. CDR1 is SQVTM, CDR2 ANQGSEA, per germline. This CDR3 has 13 residues. Trimming removed 3 bases from V and 5 bases from J; junction bases left unmatched: 2. DNA of the CDR3: TGCAGCGTTGATGACAGGGGGCGAGATACGCAGTATTTT. This sequence encodes CSVDDRGRDTQYF.

The chain has TRBV6-5 and TRBJ2-5; no definite D call. With 4 bases removed from V and 4 bases from J, the gap between germline ends came to 7 bases. Germline assignment: CDR1 MNHEY and CDR2 SVGAGI. CDR3 length: 12 residues. The CDR3 sequence is CASSSLGETQYF. The CDR3 bases are TGTGCCAGCAGTTCTCTTGGAGAGACCCAGTACTTC.

This clone turned up a few times. The chain uses TRBV9 and TRBJ2-2; D ambiguous. The CDR3 has 12 residues. The V gene lost 0 bases and the J gene lost 7 bases, with 4 bases spanning the gap. CDR1 SGDLS and CDR2 YYNGEE come from the germline V gene. The CDR3 sequence: CASSVEGGELFF. CDR3 DNA: TGTGCCAGCAGCGTAGAGGGCGGGGAGCTGTTTTTT. Together with reference TRBV9 and TRBJ2-2, the CDR3 gives the full variable domain: DSGVTQTPKHLITATGQRVTLRCSPRSGDLSVYWYQQSLDQGLQFLIQYYNGEERAKGNILERFSAQQFPDLHSELNLSSLELGDSALYFCASSVEGGELFFGEGSRLTVL.

V is TRBV27 and J is TRBJ1-2; 7 bases fit TRBD1. Germline CDR1 and CDR2: MNHEY and SMNVEV (reference sequence). Germline trimming cut 2 bases from V and 7 bases from J; bases unmatched to any gene: 7. The length of the CDR3 is 14 residues. For the CDR3, the DNA is TGTGCCAGCAGTTTAACGGGGGGACAGAGTGGCTACACCTTC. Translation gives CASSLTGGQSGYTF.

The chain couples TRBV27 to TRBJ2-2; TRBD1 matches at 8 bases. From germline, CDR1 is MNHEY and CDR2 SMNVEV (reference sequence). The CDR3 is 17 residues long. V shed 5 bases and J 5 bases; nucleotides not matched to a gene: 13. CDR3 protein: CASSPNRQGQHTGELFF. The CDR3 nucleotides read TGTGCCAGCAGTCCAAACAGACAGGGGCAACATACCGGGGAGCTGTTTTTT.

The V gene is TRBV9, the J gene TRBJ2-1, with 11 bases lining up with TRBD2. V dropped 0 bases and J dropped 7; count of bases not matched to a gene: 6. Germline-derived CDR1 and CDR2 are SGDLS and YYNGEE. The CDR3 is made up of 16 amino acids. CDR3: CASSVGASGGINEQFF. In nucleotides, the CDR3 is TGTGCCAGCAGCGTAGGAGCTAGCGGGGGGATTAATGAGCAGTTCTTC.

The chain has TRBV30 and TRBJ1-1, with 7 bases identical to TRBD1. The CDR3 consists of 13 residues. Germline values: CDR1 GTSNPN, CDR2 SVGIG (reference sequence). V shed 1 base, J shed 3 bases, and the junction held 2 bases outside the gene matches. The CDR3 DNA sequence: TGTGCCTGGAGTGGGACAGGAGACACTGAAGCTTTCTTT. As protein: CAWSGTGDTEAFF.